This T cell receptor beta chain was identified in a study of T cell repertoires in ileal Crohn's disease. Study-level results: Active smokers at surgery had more clonal expansions than non-smokers. All patients with clonality above 26.8% had endoscopic recurrence.

Per germline, CDR1 MDHEN and CDR2 SYDVKM. The CDR3 extends over 15 amino acids. Trimming cost V 4 bases and J 0 bases, with 10 bases left between them. Some clones are missing from TCRdb's copy, which holds only in-frame ones; the method was immunoSEQ multiplex PCR. This sample has 5,500 to 8,500 clones, with about 74% found just once. On this clone itself: No antigen is known for it.

Time point indicated: proximal margin of the surgical specimen (macroscopically non-inflamed). The TCR comes from an adult with Crohn's disease. The sample consisted of ileal tissue. V and J are TRBV28 and TRBJ1-3, with D possibly being TRBD1 (6 bases). CDR3 loop: CASSSGGSSGNTIYF. The CDR3 nucleotides are TGTGCCAGCAGTTCCGGGGGCTCCTCTGGAAACACCATATATTTT.